A selection of T cell receptor beta chains follows, all from one sample in a study of response to subunit inactivated influenza vaccine. TCRdb independently ran MiXCR on the RT-PCR reads; one entry per CDR3 protein. The repertoire consists of some 480,000 distinct CDR3 sequences, with 10% to 11% occurring once and the leading ten covering approximately 12%. Here the sequenced sample was PBMCs from blood, taken about 6 weeks after vaccination. These receptors were taken from a man aged 45-65 years who received an inactivated influenza vaccine. CDR3s include the opening cysteine and the closing phenylalanine or tryptophan. A D gene is named only where the DNA matches it firmly. Expanded clones get a size class; other rows say once, few or many, or leave the size out.

- | TRBJ2-1 | TRBV10-3 | - | TGTGCCATCAGTCGAACTGGAAACCAGAACAATGATCAGTTCTTC | CAISRTGNQNNDQFF
- | TRBJ1-5 | TRBV11-2 | - | TGTGCCAGCAGCAAGGACGGCCCACAGTGGCCCCAGCATTTT | CASSKDGPQWPQHF
- | TRBJ1-2 | TRBV15 | few | TGTGCCACCAGCAGAGACTACGGAAACTATGGCTACACCTTC | CATSRDYGNYGYTF
TRBD1 | TRBJ2-3 | TRBV28 | - | TGTGCCAGCCGTAGCGGACAGGGGAGAGATACGCAGTATTTT | CASRSGQGRDTQYF
TRBD1 | TRBJ1-3 | TRBV7-2 | many | TGTGCCAGCAGCTTAACGGGACAGGGGACTGGAAACACCATATATTTT | CASSLTGQGTGNTIYF
TRBD2 | TRBJ2-2 | TRBV20-1 | few | TGCAGTGCTAGAGATATCCTAGCGGGAAGAAACACCGGGGAGCTGTTTTTT | CSARDILAGRNTGELFF
- | TRBJ1-2 | TRBV5-6 | many | TGTGCCAGCAGCTTGGAAGTGGACTATGGCTACACCTTC | CASSLEVDYGYTF
- | TRBJ1-1 | TRBV12-3/TRBV12-4 | few | TGTGCCAGCAGGGCAGGGCGCACCATGAACACTGAAGCTTTCTTT | CASRAGRTMNTEAFF
- | TRBJ1-1 | TRBV4-3 | few | TGCGCCAGCAGCCAAGATCGACGGGCGAACACTGAAGCTTTCTTT | CASSQDRRANTEAFF
TRBD2 | TRBJ2-7 | TRBV7-2 | - | TGTGCCAGCAGCTTAGCCGCTAGCGGGAGTGTCTACGAGCAGTACTTC | CASSLAASGSVYEQYF
TRBD1 | TRBJ2-2 | TRBV20-1 | - | TGCAGTGCCGGAAGGGGGCCAGGCGCCGGGGAGCTGTTTTTT | CSAGRGPGAGELFF
- | TRBJ1-5 | TRBV10-3 | few | TGTGCCATCAGTGATTCAGGGGGCAATCAGCCCCAGCATTTT | CAISDSGGNQPQHF